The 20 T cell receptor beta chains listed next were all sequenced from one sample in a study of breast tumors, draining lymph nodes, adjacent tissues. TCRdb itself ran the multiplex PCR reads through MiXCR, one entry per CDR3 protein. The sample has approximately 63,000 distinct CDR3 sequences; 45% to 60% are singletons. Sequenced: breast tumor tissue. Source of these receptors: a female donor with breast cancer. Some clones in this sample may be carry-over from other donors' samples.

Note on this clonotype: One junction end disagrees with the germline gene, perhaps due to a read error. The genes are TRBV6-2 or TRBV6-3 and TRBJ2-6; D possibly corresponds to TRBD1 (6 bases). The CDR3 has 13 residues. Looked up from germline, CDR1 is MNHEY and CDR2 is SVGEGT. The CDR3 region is CASSEDSMNTEAF. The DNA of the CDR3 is TGTGCCAGCAGCGAGGACAGCATGAACACTGAAGCTTTC.

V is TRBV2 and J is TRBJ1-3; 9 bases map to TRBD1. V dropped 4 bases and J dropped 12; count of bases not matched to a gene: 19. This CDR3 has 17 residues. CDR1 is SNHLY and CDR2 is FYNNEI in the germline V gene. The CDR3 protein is CASSAPGQGRGSPSIYF. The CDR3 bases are TGTGCCAGCAGTGCACCGGGACAGGGAAGGGGTAGCCCCAGCATATATTTT.

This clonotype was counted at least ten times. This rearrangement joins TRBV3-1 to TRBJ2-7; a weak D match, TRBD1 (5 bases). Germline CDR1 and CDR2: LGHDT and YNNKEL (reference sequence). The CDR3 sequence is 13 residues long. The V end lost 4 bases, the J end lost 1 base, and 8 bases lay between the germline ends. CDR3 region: CASSPQGSYEQYF. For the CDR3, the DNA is TGTGCCAGCAGCCCCCAGGGATCCTACGAGCAGTACTTC.

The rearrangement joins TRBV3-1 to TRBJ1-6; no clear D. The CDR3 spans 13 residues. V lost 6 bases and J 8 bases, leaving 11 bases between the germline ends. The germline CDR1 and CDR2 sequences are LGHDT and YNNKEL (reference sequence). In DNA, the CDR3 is TGTGCCAGCAGTATAGGGTTGGATTCACCCCTCCACTTT. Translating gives CASSIGLDSPLHF.

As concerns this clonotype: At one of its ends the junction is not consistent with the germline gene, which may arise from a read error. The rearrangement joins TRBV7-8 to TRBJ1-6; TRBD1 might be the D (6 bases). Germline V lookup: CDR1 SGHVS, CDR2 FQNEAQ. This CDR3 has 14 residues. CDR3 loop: CVSSLLQGGSPLHF. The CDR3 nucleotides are TGTGTCAGCAGCTTATTACAGGGAGGCTCACCCCTCCACTTT.

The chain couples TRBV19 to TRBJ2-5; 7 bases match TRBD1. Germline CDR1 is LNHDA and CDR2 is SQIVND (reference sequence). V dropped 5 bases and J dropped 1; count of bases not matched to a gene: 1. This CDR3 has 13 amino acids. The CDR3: CASSRTGQETQYF. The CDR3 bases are TGTGCCAGTAGTCGGACAGGCCAAGAGACCCAGTACTTC.

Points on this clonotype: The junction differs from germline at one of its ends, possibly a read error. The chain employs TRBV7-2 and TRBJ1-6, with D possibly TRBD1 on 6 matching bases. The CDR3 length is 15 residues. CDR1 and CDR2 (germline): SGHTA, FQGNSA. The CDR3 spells CASSQDRSYNSPLHF. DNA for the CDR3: TGTGCCAGCAGCCAAGACAGGTCCTATAATTCGCCCCTCCACTTT.

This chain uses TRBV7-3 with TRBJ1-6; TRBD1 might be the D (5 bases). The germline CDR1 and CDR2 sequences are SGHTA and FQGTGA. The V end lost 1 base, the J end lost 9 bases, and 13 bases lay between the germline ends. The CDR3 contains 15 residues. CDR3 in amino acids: CASSLNAGSGSPLHF. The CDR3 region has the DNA TGTGCCAGCAGCTTAAATGCAGGGAGCGGTTCACCCCTCCACTTT.

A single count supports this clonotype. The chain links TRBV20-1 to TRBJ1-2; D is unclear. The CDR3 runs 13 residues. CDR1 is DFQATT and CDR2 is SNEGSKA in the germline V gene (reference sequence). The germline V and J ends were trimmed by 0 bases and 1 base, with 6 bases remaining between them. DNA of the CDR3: TGCAGTGCTAGAGACAGCGTTAACTATGGCTACACCTTC. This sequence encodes CSARDSVNYGYTF.

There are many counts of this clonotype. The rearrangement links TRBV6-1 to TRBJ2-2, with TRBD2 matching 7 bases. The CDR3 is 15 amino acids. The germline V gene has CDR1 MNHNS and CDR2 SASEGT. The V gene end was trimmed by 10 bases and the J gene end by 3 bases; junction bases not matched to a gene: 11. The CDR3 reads CAIPAGEGDTGELFF. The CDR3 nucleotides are TGTGCCATCCCTGCGGGGGAAGGGGACACCGGGGAGCTGTTTTTT.

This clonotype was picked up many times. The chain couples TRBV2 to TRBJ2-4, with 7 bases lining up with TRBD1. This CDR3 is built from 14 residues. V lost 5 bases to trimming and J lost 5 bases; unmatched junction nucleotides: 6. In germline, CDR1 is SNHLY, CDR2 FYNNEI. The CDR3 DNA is TGTGCCAGCAGTAAGACAGGGTCCCAAAACATTCAGTACTTC. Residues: CASSKTGSQNIQYF.

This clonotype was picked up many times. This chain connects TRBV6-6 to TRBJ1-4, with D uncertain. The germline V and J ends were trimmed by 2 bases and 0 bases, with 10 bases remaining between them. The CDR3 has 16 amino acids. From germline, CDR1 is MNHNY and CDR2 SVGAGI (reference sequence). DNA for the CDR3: TGTGCCAGCAGTTACGTGGACGTCGCAACTAATGAAAAACTGTTTTTT. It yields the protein CASSYVDVATNEKLFF.

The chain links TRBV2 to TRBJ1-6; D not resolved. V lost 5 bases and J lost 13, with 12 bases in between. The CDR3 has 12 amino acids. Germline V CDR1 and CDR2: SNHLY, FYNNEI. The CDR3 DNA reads TGTGCCAGCAGTAGTCAAAATACGCCCCTCCACTTT. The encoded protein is CASSSQNTPLHF.

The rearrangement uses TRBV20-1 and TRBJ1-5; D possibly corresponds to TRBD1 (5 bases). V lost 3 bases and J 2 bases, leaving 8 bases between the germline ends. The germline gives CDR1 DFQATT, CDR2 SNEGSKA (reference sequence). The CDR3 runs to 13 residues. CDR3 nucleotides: TGCAGTGCTAGTGCCAGGGGCAATCAGCCCCAGCATTTT. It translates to CSASARGNQPQHF.

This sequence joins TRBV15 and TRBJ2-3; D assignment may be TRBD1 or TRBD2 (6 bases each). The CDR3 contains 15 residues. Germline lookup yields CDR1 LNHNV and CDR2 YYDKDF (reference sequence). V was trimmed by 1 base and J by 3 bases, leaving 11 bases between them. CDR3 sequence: CATSRGGGGTDTQYF. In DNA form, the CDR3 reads TGTGCCACCAGCAGAGGCGGAGGGGGGACAGATACGCAGTATTTT.

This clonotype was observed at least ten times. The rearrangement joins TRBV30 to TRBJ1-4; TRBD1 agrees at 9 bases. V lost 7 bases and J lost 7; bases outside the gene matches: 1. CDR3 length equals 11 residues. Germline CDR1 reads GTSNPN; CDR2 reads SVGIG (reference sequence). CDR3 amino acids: CASGQGEKLFF. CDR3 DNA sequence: TGTGCCTCGGGACAGGGTGAAAAACTGTTTTTT.

Here the CDR3 DNA reads TGCAGTGCTAGAAGGAGCGGGACAGGGGGATATGGCTACACCTTC. It is translated as CSARRSGTGGYGYTF. The V call is TRBV20-1, the J call TRBJ1-2; the match to TRBD1 covers 11 bases. The V gene's germline CDR1 is DFQATT and CDR2 SNEGSKA (reference sequence). J lost 5 bases, V lost 2 bases, and 7 bases had no gene match. The CDR3 runs 15 residues.

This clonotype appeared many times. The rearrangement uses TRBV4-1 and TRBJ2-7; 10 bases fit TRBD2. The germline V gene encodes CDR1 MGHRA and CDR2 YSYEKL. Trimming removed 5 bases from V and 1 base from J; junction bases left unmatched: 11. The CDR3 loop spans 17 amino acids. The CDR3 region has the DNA TGCGCCAGCAGCGGAACCGTAGCGGGGGGCATATCCTACGAGCAGTACTTC. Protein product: CASSGTVAGGISYEQYF.

The CDR3 DNA follows: TGTGCCAGCAGTGCCCGTTCGGTAGCCAACTTCCAAGAGACCCAGTACTTC. It translates to CASSARSVANFQETQYF. This chain links TRBV6-1 with TRBJ2-5; D gene unclear. The germline V gene encodes CDR1 MNHNS and CDR2 SASEGT. The CDR3 runs to 17 residues. V shed 4 bases and J shed 1 base, with 19 bases lying between them.

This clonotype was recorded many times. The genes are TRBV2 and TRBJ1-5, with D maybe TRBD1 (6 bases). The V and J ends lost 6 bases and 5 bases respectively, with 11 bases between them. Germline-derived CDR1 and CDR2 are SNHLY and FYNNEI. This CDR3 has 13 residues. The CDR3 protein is CASSSDSYQPQHF. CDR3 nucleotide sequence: TGTGCCAGCAGCTCGGACAGTTATCAGCCCCAGCATTTT.